This TCR beta chain was captured by sequencing in a study of T-cell reconstitution after alpha-beta-depleted transplantation in children. As it was prepared, the TCRbeta library received unique molecular identifiers. TCRdb fed the PCR reads into MiXCR, producing one record per CDR3 protein. The sample gives 200,000 or so distinct CDR3 sequences, roughly 9.1% of which show up once; approximately 34% is in the top ten. The V gene's germline CDR1 is DFQATT and CDR2 SNEGSKA (reference sequence). This CDR3 comprises 15 residues. V shed 4 bases, J shed 7 bases, and the junction held 10 bases outside the gene matches. General study results and limits: Surviving recipient T cells and thymic progenitors produced the high day-60 TCRbeta diversity seen in some patients.

On this clonotype itself: The antigen is not known.

The TCR was taken from a male patient under 10 years old who had a stem cell transplant for acute myeloid leukemia, so the T cells may come from the graft donor. This specimen consisted of PBMCs, mostly from graft donor cells, obtained 360 days after TCRalphabeta/CD19-depleted stem cell transplant. This chain joins TRBV20-1 and TRBJ2-1, with TRBD2 identical over 10 bases. The CDR3 nucleotides are TGCAGTGCTAAAGGGGCTAGCGGGAGTCCGAATGAGCAGTTCTTC. Translation: CSAKGASGSPNEQFF.